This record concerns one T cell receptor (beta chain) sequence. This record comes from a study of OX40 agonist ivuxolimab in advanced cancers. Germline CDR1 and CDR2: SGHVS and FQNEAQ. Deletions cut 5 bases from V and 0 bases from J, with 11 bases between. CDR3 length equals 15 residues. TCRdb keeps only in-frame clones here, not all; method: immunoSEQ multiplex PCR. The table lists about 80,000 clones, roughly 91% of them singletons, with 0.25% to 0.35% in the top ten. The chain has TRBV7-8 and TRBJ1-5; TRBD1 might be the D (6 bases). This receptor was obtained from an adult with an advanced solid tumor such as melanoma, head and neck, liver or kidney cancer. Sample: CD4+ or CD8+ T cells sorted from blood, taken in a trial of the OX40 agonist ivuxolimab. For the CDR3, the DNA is TGTGCCAGCAGCCCGGGACACTTTAGCAATCAGCCCCAGCATTTT. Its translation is CASSPGHFSNQPQHF. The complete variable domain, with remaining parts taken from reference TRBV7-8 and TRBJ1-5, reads GAGVSQSPRYKVAKRGQDVALRCDPISGHVSLFWYQQALGQGPEFLTYFQNEAQLDKSGLPSDRFFAERPEGSVSTLKIQRTQQEDSAVYLCASSPGHFSNQPQHFGDGTRLSIL.